These T cell receptor beta chains were read from a single sample in a study of molecular identifiers for immune sequencing clone quantification. From the PCR reads, TCRdb called clonotypes with MiXCR, one entry per CDR3 protein. The sample lists nearly 8,500 distinct CDR3 sequences; about 30% were seen once. The material sequenced was naive CD8+ T cells from blood, with Jurkat cell RNA spiked in. The source of these receptors is a human donor in good health. Some libraries in this study had Jurkat cell RNA spiked in. CDR3s include the opening cysteine and the closing phenylalanine or tryptophan. Each record gives: clone size, J gene, D gene, CDR3 length, V gene, CDR3 DNA, CDR3 protein. D genes are given only for firm matches. Rows give clone size only sometimes, using once, few, many, or a class for an expanded clone.

.,TRBJ1-5,.,12,TRBV28,TGTGCCAGCCGAGTTTGGAATCAGCCCCTGCATTTT,CASRVWNQPLHF
few,TRBJ2-2,TRBD2,15,TRBV28,TGTGCCAGCAAACCGGGACTAGTGTACACCGGGGAGCTGTTTTTT,CASKPGLVYTGELFF
few,TRBJ2-7,.,11,TRBV7-2,TGTGCCAGCAGCGTAGCCTACGAGCAGTACTTC,CASSVAYEQYF
.,TRBJ2-7,.,11,TRBV12-3/TRBV12-4,TGTGCCAGCAGTTTCAACTACGAGCAGTACTTC,CASSFNYEQYF
.,TRBJ2-2,.,15,TRBV5-5,TGTGCCAGCAGCTTAGGGGGGTTCAACACCGGGGAGCTGTTTTTT,CASSLGGFNTGELFF
few,TRBJ2-2,.,14,TRBV9,TGTGCCAGCAGCTCCAGGGCCCAGGGCGGGGAGCTGTTTTTT,CASSSRAQGGELFF
.,TRBJ2-7,TRBD2,15,TRBV28,TGTGCCAGCGGGCCAGGACTAGCGAACTCCTACGAGCAGTACTTC,CASGPGLANSYEQYF
.,TRBJ2-2,.,15,TRBV6-5,TGTGCCAGCAGTTACACTAGCCGAAACACCGGGGAGCTGTTTTTT,CASSYTSRNTGELFF
.,TRBJ1-2,.,15,TRBV28,TGTGCCAGCAGTTTTTTGGGGGAAGCTAACTATGGCTACACCTTC,CASSFLGEANYGYTF
.,TRBJ2-3,.,14,TRBV9,TGTGCCAGCAGCGTAGGACTGAGCGCAGATACGCAGTATTTT,CASSVGLSADTQYF
medium-sized,TRBJ2-7,.,12,TRBV6-6,TGTGCCAGCAGTTACTCCCAGTACGAGCAGTACTTC,CASSYSQYEQYF
few,TRBJ2-7,.,11,TRBV6-6,TGTGCCAGCGGGTTTGGCGACGAGCAGTACTTC,CASGFGDEQYF
few,TRBJ2-5,.,12,TRBV7-2,TGTGCCAGCAGCTACCCCCCAGAGACCCAGTACTTC,CASSYPPETQYF
medium-sized,TRBJ2-1,.,15,TRBV2,TGTGCCAGCAGTGAAGCGGGGACGCCCTGGCGCGAGCAGTTCTTC,CASSEAGTPWREQFF
medium-sized,TRBJ2-7,.,11,TRBV20-1,TGCAGTGCTAAAGGGACCCCCGAGCAGTACTTC,CSAKGTPEQYF
few,TRBJ2-3,.,12,TRBV9,TGTGCCAGCAGCTCTTACACAGATACGCAGTATTTT,CASSSYTDTQYF
few,TRBJ2-2,TRBD2,13,TRBV20-1,TGCAGTGCTAGAGATAGCGGGACCGGGGAGCTGTTTTTT,CSARDSGTGELFF
.,TRBJ2-3,TRBD1,15,TRBV13,TGTGCCAGCAGCCAGGGACAGGGGCCCACAGATACGCAGTATTTT,CASSQGQGPTDTQYF
.,TRBJ1-1,TRBD1,12,TRBV20-1,TGCAGTGCTAAACAGGGGGCGACTGAAGCTTTCTTT,CSAKQGATEAFF
.,TRBJ2-7,.,10,TRBV28,TGTGCCAGCGGGGCCTACGAGCAGTACTTC,CASGAYEQYF
few,TRBJ2-5,.,13,TRBV4-2,TGTGCCAGCAGCCAGAGTGTACAAGAGACCCAGTACTTC,CASSQSVQETQYF
.,TRBJ1-4,.,12,TRBV4-2,TGTGCCAGCAGCCAAGTTGGTGAAAAACTGTTTTTT,CASSQVGEKLFF
few,TRBJ2-5,.,12,TRBV10-3,TGTGCCATCAGTGAGACGGGAGAGACCCAGTACTTC,CAISETGETQYF
.,TRBJ2-2,TRBD2,15,TRBV6-2/TRBV6-3,TGTGCCAGCAGTTATACGGGGGGGGACACCGGGGAGCTGTTTTTT,CASSYTGGDTGELFF
.,TRBJ2-7,.,12,TRBV11-2,TGTGCCAGCAGCTTTTGGGGCCTCGAGCAGTACTTC,CASSFWGLEQYF
.,TRBJ1-5,.,14,TRBV27,TGTGCCAGCAGTTTATTTAGGGGGAGGCAGCCCCAGCATTTT,CASSLFRGRQPQHF
.,TRBJ1-1,.,17,TRBV6-5,TGTGCCAGCAGTTACTCGATCGTAGGACAATTGAACACTGAAGCTTTCTTT,CASSYSIVGQLNTEAFF
.,TRBJ1-4,.,13,TRBV7-6,TGTGCCAGCAGCTTAGAGGTGCGAGAAAAACTGTTTTTT,CASSLEVREKLFF
.,TRBJ2-7,TRBD1,17,TRBV15,TGTGCCACCAGCAGAGATCCGCGTGGCAGGGGGATGGCCGAGCAGTACTTC,CATSRDPRGRGMAEQYF
.,TRBJ2-3,.,16,TRBV4-3,TGCGCCAGCGGCCAAGAAGGGACTTCAAGCACAGATACGCAGTATTTT,CASGQEGTSSTDTQYF
.,TRBJ2-5,TRBD2,14,TRBV20-1,TGCAGTGCTGGAGGAGCGGGAGGCCTAGAGACCCAGTACTTC,CSAGGAGGLETQYF
.,TRBJ2-3,.,18,TRBV20-1,TGCAGTGCTAGTGTTCTTCCTCCGGGACGGGGTTGGACAGATACGCAGTATTTT,CSASVLPPGRGWTDTQYF
medium-sized,TRBJ2-3,.,17,TRBV6-6,TGTGCCAGCAGTTACTCCGAGAAGCTAGGGTACACAGATACGCAGTATTTT,CASSYSEKLGYTDTQYF
once,TRBJ2-1,.,13,TRBV7-2,TGTGCCAGCAGCTGGACAGTCACCAATGAGCAGTTCTTC,CASSWTVTNEQFF
few,TRBJ2-6,.,15,TRBV19,TGTGCCAGTAGTCCCGGATCGCGTGGGGCCAACGTCCTGACTTTC,CASSPGSRGANVLTF
.,TRBJ2-7,.,13,TRBV2,TGTGCCAGAGAGGCAGGGCCATTCAGCGAGCAGTACTTC,CAREAGPFSEQYF
.,TRBJ2-3,.,14,TRBV9,TGTGCCAGCAGCGTAGCCACTAAGGCAGATACGCAGTATTTT,CASSVATKADTQYF
medium-sized,TRBJ2-7,.,13,TRBV14,TGTGCCAGCAGCCATGGTGTCTACTACGAGCAGTACTTC,CASSHGVYYEQYF
few,TRBJ2-1,TRBD2,16,TRBV11-2,TGTGCCAGCAGCCTAGGGACTAGCGGGAGCCTCAATGAGCAGTTCTTC,CASSLGTSGSLNEQFF
.,TRBJ1-1,TRBD1,17,TRBV4-3,TGCGCCAGCAGCCAAGCGACAGGGGAATTTTATCGAACTGAAGCTTTCTTT,CASSQATGEFYRTEAFF
medium-sized,TRBJ1-1,.,14,TRBV29-1,TGCAGCGTTGATCCGAATGGCTCCGGCACTGAAGCTTTCTTT,CSVDPNGSGTEAFF
once,TRBJ1-1,.,11,TRBV6-6,TGTGCCAGCCTCATTAACACTGAAGCTCTCTTT,CASLINTEALF
few,TRBJ2-2,.,16,TRBV28,TGTGCCAGCAGCCACCGACGGGAGTTGGTCACCGGGGAGCTGTTTTTT,CASSHRRELVTGELFF
few,TRBJ2-2,.,15,TRBV7-9,TGTGCCAGCAGTTACCGGGACCGAAACACCGGGGAGCTGTTTTTT,CASSYRDRNTGELFF
.,TRBJ2-2,.,14,TRBV29-1,TGCAGCGTTGACGAGGGGTTTAACACCGGGGAGCTGTTTTTT,CSVDEGFNTGELFF
few,TRBJ2-2,.,16,TRBV28,TGTGCCAGCAGTTCAAGACTAGGGACGAACACCGGGGAGCTGTTTTTT,CASSSRLGTNTGELFF
few,TRBJ1-4,.,14,TRBV7-9,TGTGCCAGCAGCTTAGGAGGGAAGGGTGAAAAACTGTTTTTT,CASSLGGKGEKLFF
medium-sized,TRBJ2-7,.,15,TRBV7-9,TGTGCCAGCAGCTTGGTGGGAGGAGTCTGGTACGAGCAGTACTTC,CASSLVGGVWYEQYF
medium-sized,TRBJ2-3,TRBD2,13,TRBV29-1,TGCAGCGTTGTAGCGGGAGCATCAGATACGCAGTATTTT,CSVVAGASDTQYF
few,TRBJ2-7,.,11,TRBV14,TGTGCCAGCAGCCGGGGGTACGAGCAGTACTTC,CASSRGYEQYF
.,TRBJ2-7,TRBD1,14,TRBV28,TGTGCCAGCAGTATGTCCGGGACAGCCTACGAGCAGTACTTC,CASSMSGTAYEQYF
.,TRBJ2-2,.,12,TRBV13,TGTGCCAGCAGCTTTGCCACCGGGGAGCTGTTTTTT,CASSFATGELFF
few,TRBJ2-2,.,15,TRBV6-2/TRBV6-3,TGTGCCAGCAGTTACCGAGGTGGGGACACCGGGGAGCTGTTTTTT,CASSYRGGDTGELFF
.,TRBJ2-5,.,13,TRBV7-8,TGTGCCAGCTGCTTAGCGTGGGGGGAGACCCAGTACTTC,CASCLAWGETQYF
few,TRBJ2-2,.,15,TRBV14,TGTGCCAGCAGCCAGGAAACCGCGAACACCGGGGAGCTGTTTTTT,CASSQETANTGELFF
few,TRBJ2-4,.,16,TRBV6-2/TRBV6-3,TGTGCCAGCAGTCACCCCAGACTACTAGCCAAAAACATTCAGTACTTC,CASSHPRLLAKNIQYF
.,TRBJ2-7,.,13,TRBV7-9,TGTGCCAGCAGCCCCACGAGGTGGCACGAGCAGTACTTC,CASSPTRWHEQYF
.,TRBJ2-1,TRBD2,16,TRBV28,TGTGCCAGCAGTCCTCGGACTAGCGGGAGGAGGAATGAGCAGTTCTTC,CASSPRTSGRRNEQFF
few,TRBJ2-5,TRBD2,19,TRBV2,TGTGCCAGCAGCAGACTGGGACTAGCGGGAGTAAGTTGGAGAGAGACCCAGTACTTC,CASSRLGLAGVSWRETQYF